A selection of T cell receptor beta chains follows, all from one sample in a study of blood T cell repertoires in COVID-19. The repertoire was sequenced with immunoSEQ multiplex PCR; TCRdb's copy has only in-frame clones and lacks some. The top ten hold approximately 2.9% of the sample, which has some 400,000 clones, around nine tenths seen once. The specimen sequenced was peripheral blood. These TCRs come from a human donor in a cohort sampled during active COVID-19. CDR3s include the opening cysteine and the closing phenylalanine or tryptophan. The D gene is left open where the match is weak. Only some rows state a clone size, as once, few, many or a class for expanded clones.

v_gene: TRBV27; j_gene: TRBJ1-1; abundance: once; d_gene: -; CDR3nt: TGTGCCAGCAGTTTAATTCACCTGGGGGGGACTGAAGCTTTCTTT; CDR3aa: CASSLIHLGGTEAFF
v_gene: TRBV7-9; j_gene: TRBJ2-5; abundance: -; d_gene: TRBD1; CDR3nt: TGTGCCAGCAGCCCATGGACAGGGGGCGCAGGTAGTCCCCAGTACTTC; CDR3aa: CASSPWTGGAGSPQYF
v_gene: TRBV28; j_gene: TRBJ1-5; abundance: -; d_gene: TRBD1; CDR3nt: TGTGCCAGCAGCGAAACAGGGGGAGGCAATCAGCCCCAGCATTTT; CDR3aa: CASSETGGGNQPQHF
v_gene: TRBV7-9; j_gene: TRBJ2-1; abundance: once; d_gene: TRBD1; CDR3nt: TGTGCCAGCAGCCCCGGACAGGGCCGAGGGAGTGAGCAGTTCTTC; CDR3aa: CASSPGQGRGSEQFF
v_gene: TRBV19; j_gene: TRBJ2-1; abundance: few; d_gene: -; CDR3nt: TGTGCCAGTAGCCCGGACTCATCCTACAATGAGCAGTTCTTC; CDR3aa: CASSPDSSYNEQFF
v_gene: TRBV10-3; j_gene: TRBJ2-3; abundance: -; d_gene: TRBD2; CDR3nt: TGTGCCATCAGTGAGAACTCTCCCACTAGCGGGGGAGATACGCAGTATTTT; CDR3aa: CAISENSPTSGGDTQYF
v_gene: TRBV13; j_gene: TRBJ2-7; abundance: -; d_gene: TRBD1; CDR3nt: TGTGCCAGCAGCCCGAGGGGACAGGGATCCGCAGACAAATACGAGCAGTACTTC; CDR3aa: CASSPRGQGSADKYEQYF
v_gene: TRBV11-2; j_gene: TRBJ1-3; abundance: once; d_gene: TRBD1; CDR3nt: TGTGCCAGCAGTCAATACAGGGGATCCGGAAACACCATATATTTT; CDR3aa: CASSQYRGSGNTIYF
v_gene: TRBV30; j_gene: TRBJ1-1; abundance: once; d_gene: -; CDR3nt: TGTGCCTGGAGCGCCCGGACAGATACTGAAGCTTTCTTT; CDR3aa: CAWSARTDTEAFF
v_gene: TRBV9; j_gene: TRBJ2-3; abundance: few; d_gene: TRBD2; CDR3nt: TGTGCCAGCAGCGTAGACCCAGCGGGGGCACTCACAGATACGCAGTATTTT; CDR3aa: CASSVDPAGALTDTQYF
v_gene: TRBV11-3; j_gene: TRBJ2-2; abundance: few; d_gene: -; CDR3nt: TGTGCCAGCAGCGCCGGGACCGGGGAGCTGTTTTTT; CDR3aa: CASSAGTGELFF
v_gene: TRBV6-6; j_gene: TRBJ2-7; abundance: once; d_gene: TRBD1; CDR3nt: TGTGCCAGCAGTTACCCCACAGGGGTAGAGAAGCAGTTATTC; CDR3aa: CASSYPTGVEKQLF
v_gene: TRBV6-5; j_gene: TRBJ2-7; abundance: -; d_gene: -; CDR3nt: TGTGCCAGCAGTTACTCGCAGGGCGCCTACGAGCAGTACTTC; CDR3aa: CASSYSQGAYEQYF
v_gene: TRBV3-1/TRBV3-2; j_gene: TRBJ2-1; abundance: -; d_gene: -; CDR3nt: TGTGCCAGCAGCCACTCAGACTCTCTCTCGGTTCAGTTCTTC; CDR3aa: CASSHSDSLSVQFF
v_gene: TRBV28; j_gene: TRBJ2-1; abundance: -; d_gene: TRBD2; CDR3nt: TGTGCCAGCAGTTCTCTAGCGGGAGTCAGCAATGAGCAGTTCTTC; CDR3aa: CASSSLAGVSNEQFF
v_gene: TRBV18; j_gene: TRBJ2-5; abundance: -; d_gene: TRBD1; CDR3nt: TGTGCCAGCTCACCACCGGGACAGGGGGGAGAGACCCAGTACTTC; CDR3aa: CASSPPGQGGETQYF
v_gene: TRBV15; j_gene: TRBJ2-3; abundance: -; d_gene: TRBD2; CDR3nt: TGTGCCACCAGCAGAGGCGGGAGTACCACAGATACGCAGTATTTT; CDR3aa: CATSRGGSTTDTQYF
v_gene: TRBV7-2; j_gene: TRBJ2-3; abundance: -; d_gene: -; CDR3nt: TGTGCCAGCAGCCCCCAAATTCATAGCACAGATACGCAGTATTTT; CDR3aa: CASSPQIHSTDTQYF
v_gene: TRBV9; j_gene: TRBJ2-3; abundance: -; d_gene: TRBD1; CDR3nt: TGTGCCAGCAGCGTAGATATCGTAACCGGGACAGGGGGCAGCACAGATACGCAGTATTTT; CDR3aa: CASSVDIVTGTGGSTDTQYF
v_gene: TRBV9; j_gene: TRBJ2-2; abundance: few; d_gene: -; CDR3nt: TGTGCCAGCAGCGTTTTCTTGTCCGGGGAGCTGTTTTTT; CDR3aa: CASSVFLSGELFF
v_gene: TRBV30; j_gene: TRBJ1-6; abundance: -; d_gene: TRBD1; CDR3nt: TGTGCCTGGAGTGACTCCGGGACAGGGCCACCCCTCCACTTT; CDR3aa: CAWSDSGTGPPLHF
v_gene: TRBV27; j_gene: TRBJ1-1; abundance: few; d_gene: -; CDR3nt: TGTGCCAGCAGTCAGGGGAGGGTCACTGAAGCTTTCTTT; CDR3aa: CASSQGRVTEAFF
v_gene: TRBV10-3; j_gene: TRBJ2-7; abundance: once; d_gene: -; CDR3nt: TGTGCCATCAGTGAACGGGGTCCCTACGAGCAGTACTTC; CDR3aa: CAISERGPYEQYF
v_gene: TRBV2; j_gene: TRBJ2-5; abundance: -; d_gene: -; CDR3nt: TGTGCCAGCAGTGATCCAGGGCGGCGAGAGACCCAGTACTTC; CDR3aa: CASSDPGRRETQYF